The 24 T cell receptor beta chains in this list originate from one sample, sequenced in a study of blood T cell repertoires in COVID-19. The data were produced by immunoSEQ multiplex PCR, yet TCRdb's version contains in-frame clones alone and is incomplete. The sample contains around 380,000 clones, about 80% of which appear only once. The source material was peripheral blood. The source of these receptors is a human donor with acute or convalescent COVID-19. The donor label of this sample is uncertain.

The rearrangement joins TRBV4-2 to TRBJ1-2; D gene uncertain. The CDR3 runs 13 residues. V was cut by 0 bases and J by 4 bases, with 6 bases left in between. Germline loops: CDR1 LGHNA, CDR2 YNFKEQ. DNA for the CDR3: TGTGCCAGCAGCCAAGATCCAGTCTATGGCTACACCTTC. It translates to CASSQDPVYGYTF.

The V and J genes are TRBV18 and TRBJ1-4; D uncertain. Per germline, CDR1 KGHSH and CDR2 LQKENI. The CDR3 runs 15 residues. The germline V and J ends were trimmed by 2 bases and 8 bases, with 15 bases remaining between them. The CDR3 region is CASSPGKGGGEKLFF. DNA of the CDR3: TGTGCCAGCTCACCAGGGAAGGGAGGTGGAGAAAAACTGTTTTTT. Full variable domain (outside the CDR3, taken from reference TRBV18 and TRBJ1-4): NAGVMQNPRHLVRRRGQEARLRCSPMKGHSHVYWYRQLPEEGLKFMVYLQKENIIDESGMPKERFSAEFPKEGPSILRIQQVVRGDSAAYFCASSPGKGGGEKLFFGSGTQLSVL.

This sequence joins TRBV18 and TRBJ1-1; 8 bases are shared with TRBD1. This CDR3 has 15 amino acids. CDR1 KGHSH and CDR2 LQKENI come from the germline V gene. Losses at the gene ends were 3 bases for V and 5 bases for J; bases not matched to a gene: 8. CDR3 amino acids: CASSPDRVSETEAFF. The CDR3 DNA reads TGTGCCAGCTCACCGGACAGGGTCTCGGAGACTGAAGCTTTCTTT.

The chain joins TRBV6-6 to TRBJ1-5; D unresolved. The germline CDR1 and CDR2 sequences are MNHNY and SVGAGI (reference sequence). Trimming left V 0 bases short and J 0 bases short, with 6 bases between. The CDR3 runs to 15 residues. DNA of the CDR3: TGTGCCAGCAGTTACTCTGGAGGTAGCAATCAGCCCCAGCATTTT. This encodes CASSYSGGSNQPQHF.

This chain connects TRBV6-5 to TRBJ2-7, with D possibly TRBD1 on 6 matching bases. The CDR3 has 14 amino acids. Per the germline V gene, CDR1 is MNHEY and CDR2 is SVGAGI. V was cut by 6 bases and J by 3 bases, with 15 bases left in between. The DNA for the CDR3 is TGTGCCAGCAGATTACAGGGCGGAGGCTACGAGCAGTACTTC. Residues: CASRLQGGGYEQYF.

This chain joins TRBV19 and TRBJ1-5; 8 positions agree with TRBD1. Trimming removed 9 bases from V and 6 bases from J; junction bases left unmatched: 13. The CDR3 is 15 residues long. CDR1 LNHDA and CDR2 SQIVND come from the germline V gene (reference sequence). The CDR3 DNA sequence: TGTGCCAGCACCGGGACAGGCACCGGATCTCAGCCCCAGCATTTT. It yields the protein CASTGTGTGSQPQHF.

This clone has a handful of counts. The chain is built from TRBV14 and TRBJ1-2; D is unclear. Germline V gene lookup returns CDR1 SGHDN and CDR2 FVKESK. The CDR3 sequence is 15 residues long. Deletions cut 1 base from V and 5 bases from J, with 14 bases between. CDR3 in amino acids: CASSQGSIGPYGYTF. In DNA form, the CDR3 reads TGTGCCAGCAGCCAAGGTTCGATTGGGCCATATGGCTACACCTTC.

CDR3 in amino acids: CASSRRDADNEQFF. The CDR3 nucleotides read TGTGCCAGCAGCCGGCGGGACGCTGACAATGAGCAGTTCTTC. The chain joins TRBV7-8 to TRBJ2-1; possible D gene TRBD2, 6 bases. Germline V gene data show CDR1 as SGHVS and CDR2 as FQNEAQ. The CDR3 length is 14 residues. V shed 5 bases and J shed 5 bases, with 13 bases lying between them.

The rearrangement uses TRBV2 and TRBJ2-1; 11 nucleotides align to TRBD2. Trimming took 2 bases from V and 6 from J; bases not matched to a gene: 3. In germline, CDR1 is SNHLY, CDR2 FYNNEI. The CDR3 contains 15 residues. As DNA, the CDR3 is TGTGCCAGCAGTGAAAGGCTAGCGGGGGGCAATGAGCAGTTCTTC. This gives the protein CASSERLAGGNEQFF.

This sequence joins TRBV5-4 and TRBJ1-2; D is possibly TRBD1 (5 bases). Germline CDR1 and CDR2: SGHNT and YYREEE (reference sequence). This CDR3 spans 15 amino acids. Trimming removed 0 bases at V and 4 bases at J, with 13 bases between. The CDR3 loop is CASSLATVQGYGYTF. Here the CDR3 DNA reads TGTGCCAGCAGCTTGGCGACAGTACAAGGCTATGGCTACACCTTC.

This chain connects TRBV29-1 to TRBJ1-1; TRBD1 matches at 10 bases. With V trimmed by 6 bases and J by 5 bases, 6 bases remained unmatched. Germline CDR1 and CDR2: SQVTM and ANQGSEA. The CDR3 runs 13 residues. The CDR3 loop reads CSVRTGGVTEAFF. For the CDR3, the DNA is TGCAGCGTCAGGACAGGGGGGGTAACTGAAGCTTTCTTT.

The chain combines TRBV2 with TRBJ1-2; 8 bases map to TRBD1. The CDR3 length is 12 residues. From germline, CDR1 is SNHLY and CDR2 FYNNEI. Trimming took 7 bases from V and 8 from J; bases not matched to a gene: 6. CDR3 sequence (DNA): TGTGCCAGCACCTCAGGGGGCACCGGCTACACCTTC. The encoded protein is CASTSGGTGYTF.

This clone has only a few counts. The chain recombines TRBV7-6 with TRBJ1-6, with 7 bases fitting TRBD1. Germline CDR1 and CDR2: SGHVS and FNYEAQ. The trim removed 4 bases at V and 7 bases at J, leaving 7 bases unmatched. CDR3 size: 15 residues. In DNA, the CDR3 is TGTGCCAGCAGCTACGGGACAGTTGGGAATTCACCCCTCCACTTT. The encoded protein is CASSYGTVGNSPLHF.

This chain uses TRBV5-1 with TRBJ1-1; 10 positions agree with TRBD1. Germline CDR1 and CDR2: SGHRS and YFSETQ. CDR3 length equals 15 residues. The ends lost 7 bases at V and 1 base at J; junction bases unmatched: 7. The CDR3, as DNA: TGCGCCAGCCGAAGGGACAGGGGATCGAACACTGAAGCTTTCTTT. It yields the protein CASRRDRGSNTEAFF.

This chain connects TRBV27 to TRBJ1-5, with 9 bases aligning to TRBD1. This CDR3 has 14 residues. Per germline, CDR1 MNHEY and CDR2 SMNVEV (reference sequence). V dropped 5 bases and J dropped 4; count of bases not matched to a gene: 3. The CDR3 bases are TGTGCCAGCAGTACAGGGGGCTGGAATCAGCCCCAGCATTTT. Protein product: CASSTGGWNQPQHF.

This clone was seen a few times. The chain employs TRBV12-3 or TRBV12-4 and TRBJ1-2; 8 positions match TRBD1. This CDR3 has 13 residues. The junction had 5 bases not matched to a gene; V was cut back by 4 bases and J by 7 bases. Here the CDR3 DNA reads TGTGCCAGCAGTTCCCAGGGGGCGACTGGCTACACCTTC. Protein sequence: CASSSQGATGYTF.

The chain joins TRBV4-1 to TRBJ2-7; TRBD1 might be the D (6 bases). V lost 4 bases and J lost 2, with 12 bases in between. This CDR3 spans 14 amino acids. Germline loops: CDR1 MGHRA, CDR2 YSYEKL. CDR3 nucleotide sequence: TGCGCCAGCAGCCCCGACAGGCCGCCCTACGAGCAGTACTTC. Its translation: CASSPDRPPYEQYF.

This chain links TRBV18 with TRBJ2-5; TRBD1 aligns across 10 bases. V trimming: 4 bases; J trimming: 4 bases; junction bases outside the gene matches: 9. The CDR3 length is 16 residues. The germline V gene encodes CDR1 KGHSH and CDR2 LQKENI. The CDR3 reads CASSRRQGARAETQYF. CDR3 nucleotides: TGTGCCAGCTCACGACGACAGGGGGCGAGGGCAGAGACCCAGTACTTC.

V usage is TRBV29-1 and J usage is TRBJ1-1; 7 bases are shared with TRBD1. Germline trimming cut 6 bases from V and 0 bases from J; bases unmatched to any gene: 10. The CDR3 runs 15 residues. Germline V gene lookup returns CDR1 SQVTM and CDR2 ANQGSEA. DNA for the CDR3: TGCAGCGTGGATACGGACAGGTCCGTGAACACTGAAGCTTTCTTT. Its translation is CSVDTDRSVNTEAFF.

The chain employs TRBV2 and TRBJ1-1; the D gene is possibly TRBD1 (6 bases). The V gene's germline CDR1 is SNHLY and CDR2 FYNNEI. This CDR3 spans 13 amino acids. V gave up 4 bases and J gave up 6 bases, with 12 bases separating them. The DNA of the CDR3 is TGTGCCAGCAGTGGACAGGAATTTGCTGAAGCTTTCTTT. Protein: CASSGQEFAEAFF.

A single count supports this clone. This chain joins TRBV19 and TRBJ1-1; D ambiguous. Germline V lookup: CDR1 LNHDA, CDR2 SQIVND (reference sequence). V was cut by 4 bases and J by 1 base, with 13 bases left in between. CDR3 length: 15 residues. The CDR3 DNA follows: TGTGCCAGTAGTAGCAACTCCTCCCCGAACACTGAAGCTTTCTTT. Translating gives CASSSNSSPNTEAFF.

The chain combines TRBV12-5 with TRBJ2-7; 11 bases fit TRBD2. This CDR3 comprises 14 residues. Germline V gene lookup returns CDR1 LGHNT and CDR2 FRNRAP. Germline trimming cut 6 bases from V and 3 bases from J; bases unmatched to any gene: 4. In DNA, the CDR3 is TGTGCTAGTGGGCCCGGACTAGCGGGCTACGAGCAGTACTTC. Translation gives CASGPGLAGYEQYF.

V usage is TRBV27 and J usage is TRBJ2-7; unclear D gene. From germline, CDR1 is MNHEY and CDR2 SMNVEV (reference sequence). V was trimmed by 8 bases and J by 5 bases, leaving 19 bases between them. There are 14 residues in the CDR3. The CDR3 DNA reads as TGTGCCAGCGGTTCCGACGGCGGTTCCAACGAGCAGTACTTC. Translating it yields CASGSDGGSNEQYF.

The chain combines TRBV11-3 with TRBJ2-7; 7 positions match TRBD1. CDR1 is SGHNT and CDR2 is YENEEA in the germline V gene. This CDR3 has 12 amino acids. After removal of 6 bases from V and 5 bases from J, the junction contained 4 bases not matched to a gene. This CDR3 is CASSHTGDEQYF. The CDR3 DNA follows: TGTGCCAGCAGTCACACAGGGGACGAGCAGTACTTC. Full variable domain (rest looked up from reference TRBV11-3 and TRBJ2-7): EAGVVQSPRYKIIEKKQPVAFWCNPISGHNTLYWYLQNLGQGPELLIRYENEEAVDDSQLPKDRFSAERLKGVDSTLKIQPAELGDSAVYLCASSHTGDEQYFGPGTRLTVT.